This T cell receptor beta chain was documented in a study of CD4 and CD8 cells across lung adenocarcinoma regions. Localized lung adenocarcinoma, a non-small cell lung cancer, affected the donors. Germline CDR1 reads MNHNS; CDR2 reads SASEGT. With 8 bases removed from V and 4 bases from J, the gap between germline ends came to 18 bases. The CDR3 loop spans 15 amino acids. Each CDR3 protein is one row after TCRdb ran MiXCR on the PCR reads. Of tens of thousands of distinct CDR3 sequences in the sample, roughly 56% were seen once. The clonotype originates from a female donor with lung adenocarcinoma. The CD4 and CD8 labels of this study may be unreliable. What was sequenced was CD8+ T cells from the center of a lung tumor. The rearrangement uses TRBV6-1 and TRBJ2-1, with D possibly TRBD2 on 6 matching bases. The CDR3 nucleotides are TGTGCCAGCGCCCCACCCGGGACTGCGTACAATGAGCAGTTCTTC. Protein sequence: CASAPPGTAYNEQFF.